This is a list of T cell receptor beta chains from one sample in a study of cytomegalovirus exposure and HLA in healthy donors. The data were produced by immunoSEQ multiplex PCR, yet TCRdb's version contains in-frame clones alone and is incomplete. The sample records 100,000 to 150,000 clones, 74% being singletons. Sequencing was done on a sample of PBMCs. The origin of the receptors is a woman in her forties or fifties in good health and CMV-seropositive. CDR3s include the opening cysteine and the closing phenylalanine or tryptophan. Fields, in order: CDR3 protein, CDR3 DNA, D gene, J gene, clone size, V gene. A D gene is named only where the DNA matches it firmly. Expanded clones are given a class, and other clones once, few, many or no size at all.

cdr3_aa: CASSQSGRGLAGGSTDTQYF; cdr3_nt: TGCGCCAGCAGTCAATCGGGCAGAGGACTAGCGGGGGGCTCCACAGATACGCAGTATTTT; d_call: TRBD2; j_call: TRBJ2-3; clone_size: -; v_call: TRBV23-1
cdr3_aa: CASSPQRRGGGLEQFF; cdr3_nt: TGTGCCAGCTCACCCCAAAGGCGGGGGGGCGGTCTTGAGCAGTTCTTC; d_call: TRBD2; j_call: TRBJ2-1; clone_size: -; v_call: TRBV18
cdr3_aa: CASRQGVSGGSGGELFF; cdr3_nt: TGTGCCAGCCGCCAAGGCGTTAGCGGGGGCTCAGGCGGGGAGCTGTTTTTT; d_call: TRBD2; j_call: TRBJ2-2; clone_size: -; v_call: TRBV4-2
cdr3_aa: CASSFRGDSGYTQYF; cdr3_nt: TGTGCCAGCAGCTTCCGCGGCGATAGCGGGTATACGCAGTATTTT; d_call: TRBD2; j_call: TRBJ2-3; clone_size: -; v_call: TRBV7-9
cdr3_aa: CASSPRGRGPNTGELFF; cdr3_nt: TGTGCCAGCTCACCCCGCGGCAGGGGGCCGAACACCGGGGAGCTGTTTTTT; d_call: TRBD1; j_call: TRBJ2-2; clone_size: -; v_call: TRBV18
cdr3_aa: CASSWRQGSIGEQFF; cdr3_nt: TGTGCCAGCAGCTGGCGACAGGGGTCAATAGGGGAGCAGTTCTTC; d_call: TRBD1; j_call: TRBJ2-1; clone_size: -; v_call: TRBV5-4
cdr3_aa: CASTDWATSGANVLTF; cdr3_nt: TGTGCCAGTACCGATTGGGCTACCTCTGGGGCCAACGTCCTGACTTTC; d_call: -; j_call: TRBJ2-6; clone_size: few; v_call: TRBV19
cdr3_aa: CASSQVDRDGNEQFF; cdr3_nt: TGCGCCAGCAGCCAGGTCGACAGGGACGGCAATGAGCAGTTCTTC; d_call: TRBD1; j_call: TRBJ2-1; clone_size: -; v_call: TRBV5-1
cdr3_aa: CASSSAASSYNEQFF; cdr3_nt: TGTGCCAGCAGTTCAGCGGCGAGCTCCTACAATGAGCAGTTCTTC; d_call: -; j_call: TRBJ2-1; clone_size: -; v_call: TRBV28
cdr3_aa: CASSSLDRQETQYF; cdr3_nt: TGTGCCAGCAGCTCCCTCGACAGGCAAGAGACCCAGTACTTC; d_call: -; j_call: TRBJ2-5; clone_size: -; v_call: TRBV5-6
cdr3_aa: CSVTGGQDEKLFF; cdr3_nt: TGCAGCGTCACGGGGGGGCAGGATGAAAAACTGTTTTTT; d_call: -; j_call: TRBJ1-4; clone_size: -; v_call: TRBV29-1
cdr3_aa: CASHEYSIEAFF; cdr3_nt: TGTGCCAGCCACGAATATAGTATTGAAGCTTTCTTT; d_call: -; j_call: TRBJ1-1; clone_size: -; v_call: TRBV2
cdr3_aa: CASSRPTASSEAFF; cdr3_nt: TGTGCCAGCAGCCGCCCCACAGCCAGTAGTGAAGCTTTCTTT; d_call: -; j_call: TRBJ1-1; clone_size: few; v_call: TRBV5-6
cdr3_aa: CASSAGGREPQHF; cdr3_nt: TGTGCCAGCAGTGCAGGGGGCCGGGAGCCCCAGCATTTT; d_call: TRBD1; j_call: TRBJ1-5; clone_size: -; v_call: TRBV2
cdr3_aa: CASSPPGTGNRSYEQYF; cdr3_nt: TGTGCCAGCAGCCCTCCCGGGACAGGGAACCGGTCCTACGAGCAGTACTTC; d_call: TRBD1; j_call: TRBJ2-7; clone_size: -; v_call: TRBV7-2
cdr3_aa: CASSLGPEFGEQYF; cdr3_nt: TGTGCCAGCAGCCTGGGGCCGGAGTTCGGCGAGCAGTACTTC; d_call: -; j_call: TRBJ2-7; clone_size: few; v_call: TRBV2
cdr3_aa: CASSPVENYGYTF; cdr3_nt: TGTGCCAGCTCACCAGTGGAGAACTATGGCTACACCTTC; d_call: -; j_call: TRBJ1-2; clone_size: -; v_call: TRBV18
cdr3_aa: CASSLDPGLFGEQYF; cdr3_nt: TGTGCCAGCAGTTTAGACCCGGGACTATTCGGCGAGCAGTACTTC; d_call: TRBD2; j_call: TRBJ2-7; clone_size: -; v_call: TRBV27
cdr3_aa: CASSQVGDRGRGYTF; cdr3_nt: TGCGCCAGCAGCCAGGTGGGAGACAGGGGTCGGGGCTACACCTTC; d_call: TRBD1; j_call: TRBJ1-2; clone_size: -; v_call: TRBV4-1
cdr3_aa: CASSDNTGFPGGYTF; cdr3_nt: TGTGCCAGCAGTGATAACACAGGGTTTCCAGGTGGCTACACCTTC; d_call: -; j_call: TRBJ1-2; clone_size: -; v_call: TRBV2